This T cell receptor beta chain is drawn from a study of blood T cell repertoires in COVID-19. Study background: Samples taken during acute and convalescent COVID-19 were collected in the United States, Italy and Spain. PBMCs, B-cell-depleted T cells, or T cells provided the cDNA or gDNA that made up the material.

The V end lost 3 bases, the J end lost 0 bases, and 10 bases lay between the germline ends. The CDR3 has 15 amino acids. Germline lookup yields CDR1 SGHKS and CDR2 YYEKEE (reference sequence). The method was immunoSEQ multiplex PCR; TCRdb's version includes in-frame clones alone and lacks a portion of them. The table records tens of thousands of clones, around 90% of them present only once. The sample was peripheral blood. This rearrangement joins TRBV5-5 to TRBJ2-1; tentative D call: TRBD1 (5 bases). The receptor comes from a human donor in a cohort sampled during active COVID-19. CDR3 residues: CASSWQGPSYNEQFF. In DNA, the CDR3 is TGTGCCAGCAGCTGGCAGGGTCCCTCCTACAATGAGCAGTTCTTC.